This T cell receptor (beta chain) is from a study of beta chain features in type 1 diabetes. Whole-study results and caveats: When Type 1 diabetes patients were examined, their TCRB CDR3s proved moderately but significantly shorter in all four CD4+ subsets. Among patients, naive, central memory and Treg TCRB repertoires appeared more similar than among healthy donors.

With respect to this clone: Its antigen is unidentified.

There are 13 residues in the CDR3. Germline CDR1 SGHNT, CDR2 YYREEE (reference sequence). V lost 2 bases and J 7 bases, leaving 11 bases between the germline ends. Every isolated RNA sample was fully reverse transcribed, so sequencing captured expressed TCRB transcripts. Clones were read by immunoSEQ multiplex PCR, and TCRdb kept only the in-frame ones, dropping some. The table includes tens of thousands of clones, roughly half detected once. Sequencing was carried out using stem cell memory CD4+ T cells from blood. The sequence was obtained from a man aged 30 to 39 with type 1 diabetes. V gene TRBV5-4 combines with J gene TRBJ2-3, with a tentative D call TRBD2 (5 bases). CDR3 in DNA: TGTGCCAGCAGCTTCTTGGTGGACTATACGCAGTATTTT. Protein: CASSFLVDYTQYF.